This TCR beta chain was captured in a study of shared clonotypes between healthy human individuals. Trimming removed 2 bases at V and 2 bases at J, with 10 bases between. From germline, CDR1 is MGHDK and CDR2 SYGVNS. This CDR3 comprises 15 residues. Only in-frame clones appear in the TCRdb table, and some are missing; sequencing was by immunoSEQ multiplex PCR. The table lists about 2.4 million clones, over 85% of them singletons. Material: naive CD4+ T cells from PBMCs. Subset in this sample: CD45RA+ positively selected. The receptor's source is a man younger than 35 in good health. Some clones in this sample may be carry-over from other donors' samples. The chain uses TRBV25-1 and TRBJ1-3, with D maybe TRBD1 (6 bases). The DNA of the CDR3 is TGTGCCAGCAGTGAAATCACAGGGCCTGGAAACACCATATATTTT. Residues: CASSEITGPGNTIYF.